The sequence of this TCR beta chain was determined in a study of OX40 agonist ivuxolimab in advanced cancers. Study as a whole: Three patients showed partial responses: one hepatocellular carcinoma and two cutaneous melanoma cases.

The table came from immunoSEQ multiplex PCR; TCRdb's copy has only in-frame clones and leaves some out. This table holds 77,000 or so clones, 90% found once. Systemic immunosuppression or autoimmune disease history was grounds to exclude patients. V was pared by 6 bases and J by 4 bases, with 12 bases between. This CDR3 has 14 residues. CDR1 is MNHEY, CDR2 SMNVEV, per germline (reference sequence). The starting material was CD4+ or CD8+ T cells sorted from blood, obtained in a trial of the OX40 agonist ivuxolimab. The TCR originated in an adult with an advanced solid tumor such as melanoma, head and neck, liver or kidney cancer. This chain links TRBV27 with TRBJ1-4, with a weak D call TRBD1 (5 bases). The CDR3 DNA reads as TGTGCCAGCAGAAAAACAGGAAATAATGAAAAACTGTTTTTT. It specifies CASRKTGNNEKLFF.